This T cell receptor beta chain was profiled in a study of shared clonotypes between healthy human individuals. Study findings and constraints: Generation of non-shared clonotypes was less probable than generation of clonotypes shared by all four donors.

A note on this clone: The antigen remains undetermined.

The repertoire was sequenced with immunoSEQ multiplex PCR; TCRdb's copy has only in-frame clones and lacks some. The sample shows over a million clones, about three quarters of them seen only once. Germline V gene data show CDR1 as MNHEY and CDR2 as SMNVEV (reference sequence). The CDR3 is made up of 15 amino acids. V lost 6 bases and J 2 bases, leaving 16 bases between the germline ends. This rearrangement joins TRBV27 to TRBJ1-1; unclear D gene. Sequencing was done on a sample of memory CD4+ T cells sorted from blood. Subset specified: CD45RA-negative fraction. The receptor was derived from a man between 18 and 29 years old in good health. The CDR3: CASRGRKSQNTEAFF. CDR3 nucleotide sequence: TGTGCCAGCAGGGGTCGAAAATCCCAAAACACTGAAGCTTTCTTT.